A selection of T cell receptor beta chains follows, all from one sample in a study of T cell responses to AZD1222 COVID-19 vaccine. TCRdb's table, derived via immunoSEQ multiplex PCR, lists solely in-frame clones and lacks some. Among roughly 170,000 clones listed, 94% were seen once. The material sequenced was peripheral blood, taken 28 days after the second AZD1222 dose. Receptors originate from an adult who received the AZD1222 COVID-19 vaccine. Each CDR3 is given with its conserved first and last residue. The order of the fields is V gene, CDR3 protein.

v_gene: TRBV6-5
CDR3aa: CASSGASGSNQPQHF

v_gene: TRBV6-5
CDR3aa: CASSPFRGGYTF

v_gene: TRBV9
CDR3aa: CASSPHSGSSYNSPLHF

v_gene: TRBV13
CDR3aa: CASSLPTGVIGANEKLFF

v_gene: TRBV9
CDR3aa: CASSVGAGDPTEAFF

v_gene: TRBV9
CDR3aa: CASSVGRSSYEQYF

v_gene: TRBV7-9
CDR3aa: CASSLAQGPTEAFF

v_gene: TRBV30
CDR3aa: CALDSGTQGVGGYTF

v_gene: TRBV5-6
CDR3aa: CASSSRRQGQETQYF

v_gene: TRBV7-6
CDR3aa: CASSVDWTNYNEQFF

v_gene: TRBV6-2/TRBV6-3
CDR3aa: CASSRLAGGPSGEQYF

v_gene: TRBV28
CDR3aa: CASSPDHEQYF

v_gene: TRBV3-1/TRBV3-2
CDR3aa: CASSQVVRFGQGRTGELFF

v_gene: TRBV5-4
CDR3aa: CASSLWGDTEAFF

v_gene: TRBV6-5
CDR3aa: CASRRTLGKSPLHF

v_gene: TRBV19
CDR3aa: CASSDTGFHNEQFF

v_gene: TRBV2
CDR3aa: CASSPQIGEQYF

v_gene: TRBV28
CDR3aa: CASSLGGGNQPQHF

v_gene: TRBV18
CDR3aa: CASSPKLAGGQETQYF

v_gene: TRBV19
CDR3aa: CATYSTEAFF

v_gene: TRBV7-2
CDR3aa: CASSLTSGGIQETQYF

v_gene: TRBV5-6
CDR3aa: CASSWILVREPTDTQYF

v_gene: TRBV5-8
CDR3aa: CASSWATNYGYTF

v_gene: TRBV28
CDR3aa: CAIGRESPYEQYF

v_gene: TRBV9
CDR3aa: CASSPRQRAITEAFF

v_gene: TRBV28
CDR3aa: CASSLQYGYTF

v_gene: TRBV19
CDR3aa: CASSIDSLYSGNEQFF

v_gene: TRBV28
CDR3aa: CASSLIGDNQPQHF

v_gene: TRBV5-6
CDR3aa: CASSADGGAYTEAFF

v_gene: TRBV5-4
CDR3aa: CASSLRGQGPYEQYF

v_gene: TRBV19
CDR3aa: CASSPSRGNEQYF

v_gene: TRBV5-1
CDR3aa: CASSLDRGQFEAFF

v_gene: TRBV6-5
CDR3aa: CASGTSGTQETQYF

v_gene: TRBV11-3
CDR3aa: CASSQGRVYGYTF

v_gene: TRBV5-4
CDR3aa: CASSTRTGAASDTQYF

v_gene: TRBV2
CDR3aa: CASTTELNTEAFF

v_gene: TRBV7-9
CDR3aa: CASSSSRGGSQPQHF

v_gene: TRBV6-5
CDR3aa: CASRVRDRGSYEQYF

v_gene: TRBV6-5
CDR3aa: CASGSTNSNQPQHF

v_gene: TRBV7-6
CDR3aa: CASSLVSGTGSTEAFF

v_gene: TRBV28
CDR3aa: CASSLYGQGSNQPQHF

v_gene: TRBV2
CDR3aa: CASSVAGPDTQYF

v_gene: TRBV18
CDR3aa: CASSPDQGVSGNTIYF

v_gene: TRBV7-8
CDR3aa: CASTLSRAGNSPLHF

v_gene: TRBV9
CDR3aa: CASSGTRLNEKLFF

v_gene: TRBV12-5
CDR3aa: CASGSSYPLAEAFF

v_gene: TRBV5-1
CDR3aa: CASSLGLAGVKGGETQYF

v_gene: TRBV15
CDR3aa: CATSRGLAGGTTQYF

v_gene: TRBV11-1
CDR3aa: CASSLDGRSTEAFF

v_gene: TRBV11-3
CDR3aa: CASSLSLPDSQKLFF

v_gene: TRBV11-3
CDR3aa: CASGLLRQGSLAKNIQYF

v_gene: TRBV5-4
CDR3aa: CASSFGRTNYGYTF

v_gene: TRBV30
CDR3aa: CAWRPLVTGGYTF